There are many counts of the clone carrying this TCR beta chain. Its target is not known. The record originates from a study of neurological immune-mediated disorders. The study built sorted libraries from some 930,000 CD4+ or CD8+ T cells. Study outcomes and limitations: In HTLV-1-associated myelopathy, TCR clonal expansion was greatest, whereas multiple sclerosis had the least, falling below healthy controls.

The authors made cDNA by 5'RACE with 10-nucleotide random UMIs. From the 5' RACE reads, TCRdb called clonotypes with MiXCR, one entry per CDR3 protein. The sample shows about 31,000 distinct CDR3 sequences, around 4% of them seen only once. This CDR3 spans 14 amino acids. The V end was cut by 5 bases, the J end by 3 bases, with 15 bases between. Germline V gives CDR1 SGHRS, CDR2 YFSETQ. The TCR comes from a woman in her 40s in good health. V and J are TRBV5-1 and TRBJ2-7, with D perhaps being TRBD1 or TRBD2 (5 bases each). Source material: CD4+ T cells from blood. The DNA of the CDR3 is TGCGCCAGCAGACCCGACTGGGGGAACTACGAGCAGTACTTC. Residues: CASRPDWGNYEQYF. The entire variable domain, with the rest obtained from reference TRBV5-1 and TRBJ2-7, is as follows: KAGVTQTPRYLIKTRGQQVTLSCSPISGHRSVSWYQQTPGQGLQFLFEYFSETQRNKGNFPGRFSGRQFSNSRSEMNVSTLELGDSALYLCASRPDWGNYEQYFGPGTRLTVT.